Listed below are T cell receptor beta chains from one sample, sequenced in a study of shared clonotypes between healthy human individuals. Sequencing was performed with immunoSEQ multiplex PCR; in TCRdb, only in-frame clones are kept and a portion is missing. The table has 2 million to 2.5 million clones, more than 85% seen once; the top ten hold around 1.7%. Sequencing input: naive CD8+ T cells from PBMCs. The receptors come from a man between 18 and 35 years old in good health. Some clones in this sample may be carry-over from other donors' samples. Both conserved end residues are part of each CDR3.

j_call v_call cdr3_aa
TRBJ1-5 TRBV27 CASSPIRGGNQPQHF
TRBJ2-4 TRBV21-1 CASSKALFSGLAKNIQYF
TRBJ1-1 TRBV28 CASSLLATRNTEAFF
TRBJ1-2 TRBV6-1 CASSVRGLSDYGYTF
TRBJ2-2 TRBV9 CASSSRDRDTGELFF
TRBJ1-2 TRBV11-2 CASSPNNRQTGIYYGYTF
TRBJ2-3 TRBV28 CASSFREWGTDTQYF
TRBJ2-3 TRBV4-1 CASSERADTQYF
TRBJ2-1 TRBV4-3 CASSQLSYNEQFF
TRBJ2-3 TRBV10-3 CAISESVGDTQYF
TRBJ1-3 TRBV28 CASRTGGTGNTIYF
TRBJ2-1 TRBV7-9 CASSLIVGLAGEQFF
TRBJ2-7 TRBV25-1 CASSGQDYSEQYF
TRBJ2-2 TRBV29-1 CSVLSGQKYTGELFF
TRBJ2-1 TRBV10-3 CAITGGQGPYNEQFF
TRBJ2-1 TRBV6-4 CASSDSGAEQFF
TRBJ2-7 TRBV7-9 CASGDRDRGYEQYF
TRBJ1-2 TRBV9 CASSARLGGAGLYYGYTF
TRBJ2-1 TRBV27 CASSSGMWSNEQFF
TRBJ1-1 TRBV4-3 CASSQGLVGATEAFF
TRBJ1-1 TRBV9 CASSVAGAPTEAFF
TRBJ1-4 TRBV27 CASRRGLGTANEKLFF
TRBJ2-1 TRBV10-3 CAISELDASSYNEQFF
TRBJ2-7 TRBV5-1 CASKRDRGPNEQYF
TRBJ2-1 TRBV7-9 CASSLEVRGGFDEQFF
TRBJ1-2 TRBV6-1 CASARETGYGYTF